This T cell receptor beta chain stems from a study of cytomegalovirus exposure and HLA in healthy donors. Notes on the study in general: Sequencing depth roughly uniform across donors was assumed in presence/absence analyses. One variant, a missense change in DCLRE1C, was linked in a later analysis to TCR beta V- and J-gene trimming.

Germline lookup yields CDR1 LNHDA and CDR2 SQIVND (reference sequence). Trimming stripped 5 bases from V and 7 bases from J, with 18 bases between. The CDR3 extends over 15 amino acids. The PCR had 60 Vbeta and 13 Jbeta primers. Measured with immunoSEQ multiplex PCR; TCRdb has only the in-frame clones, and not every one. The table lists approximately 100,000 clones, about a tenth of them singletons, with approximately 5.1% in the top ten. This clone came up a few times. The target antigen is unknown. This TCR was sampled from a man aged 45-65 years in good health and CMV-seropositive. The sequencing sample was made of PBMCs. The V gene is TRBV19, the J gene TRBJ2-1, with D tentatively TRBD2 (5 bases). This CDR3 is CASSLHVEDPNEQFF. CDR3 nucleotides: TGTGCCAGTAGTTTACACGTGGAGGATCCAAATGAGCAGTTCTTC.